Listed here are 9 T cell receptor beta chains from one sample, sequenced in a study of PD-L1 blockade in urothelial cancer (dated by TCRdb to the late 2010s). Libraries came from the immunoSEQ multiplex PCR assay. TCRdb holds this immuneACCESS table with in-frame rearrangements only. Some clones are missing; in checked studies, unresolved V genes explain under half, and the rest has no known cause. This sample is represented by under 60,000 clones; about 88% of them were singletons. The ten biggest clones cover 3% to 4% of the sample. The sample's time point label, decoded: pretreatment peripheral blood. The sample in question was PBMCs, obtained around atezolizumab (anti-PD-L1) treatment. The source is a man between 65 and 80 years old with urothelial cancer.

This sequence joins TRBV7-9 and TRBJ2-1, with 8 nucleotides matching TRBD1. Germline CDR1 is SEHNR and CDR2 is FQNEAQ (reference sequence). The CDR3 runs 17 residues. V shed 4 bases, J shed 2 bases, and the junction held 10 bases outside the gene matches. DNA of the CDR3: TGTGCCAGCAGCTCAGCCGGGACAGGCAGGGCCTACAATGAGCAGTTCTTC. Residues: CASSSAGTGRAYNEQFF.

This chain connects TRBV28 to TRBJ2-7; no clear D gene. Germline V CDR1 and CDR2: MDHEN, SYDVKM. The CDR3 runs to 11 residues. The germline V and J ends were trimmed by 2 bases and 4 bases, with 3 bases remaining between them. The CDR3: CASSLEYEQYF. The CDR3 coding sequence is TGTGCCAGCAGTTTAGAGTACGAGCAGTACTTC.

The rearrangement joins TRBV19 to TRBJ2-7; 10 nucleotides align to TRBD1. The CDR3 length is 13 residues. Germline assignment: CDR1 LNHDA and CDR2 SQIVND (reference sequence). The junction had 2 bases not matched to a gene; V was cut back by 5 bases and J by 4 bases. The CDR3 DNA follows: TGTGCCAGTAGTCGGGACAGGGGATACGAGCAGTACTTC. Protein sequence: CASSRDRGYEQYF.

V is TRBV27 and J is TRBJ2-7; TRBD1 aligns across 9 bases. With 5 bases clipped from V and 3 bases from J, the junction kept 8 bases outside the gene matches. The CDR3 consists of 15 residues. The V gene's germline CDR1 is MNHEY and CDR2 SMNVEV (reference sequence). The CDR3 DNA sequence: TGTGCCAGCAGTCCTAAATGGGACAGGGTCTACGAGCAGTACTTC. This codes for CASSPKWDRVYEQYF.

The V call is TRBV5-4, the J call TRBJ1-1; 7 bases align to TRBD1. The CDR3 has 14 amino acids. Losses at the gene ends were 1 base for V and 4 bases for J; bases not matched to a gene: 4. Per the germline V gene, CDR1 is SGHNT and CDR2 is YYREEE (reference sequence). The CDR3 DNA reads as TGTGCCAGCAGCTTGATAGGGGGCGGCACTGAAGCTTTCTTT. Its protein product is CASSLIGGGTEAFF.

The CDR3 is CASSMETGYTGELFF. The CDR3 DNA is TGTGCCAGTAGTATGGAGACAGGGTACACCGGGGAGCTGTTTTTT. The rearrangement uses TRBV19 and TRBJ2-2; 7 bases fit TRBD1. Germline CDR1 LNHDA, CDR2 SQIVND (reference sequence). The V gene end was trimmed by 3 bases and the J gene end by 3 bases; junction bases not matched to a gene: 4. The CDR3 contains 15 residues.

The V gene is TRBV4-1, the J gene TRBJ2-7; D is perhaps TRBD2 (5 bases). The germline gives CDR1 MGHRA, CDR2 YSYEKL. Trimming took 2 bases from V and 3 from J, leaving 20 bases between them. The CDR3 is 17 residues long. CDR3 residues: CASSQFGGETTFYEQYF. CDR3 bases: TGCGCCAGCAGCCAATTCGGAGGCGAGACAACCTTCTACGAGCAGTACTTC.

With regard to this clone: This same CDR3 is encoded by further DNA sequences in the sample. V and J are TRBV7-6 and TRBJ1-2; tentatively, D is TRBD1 (6 bases). Germline V gene lookup returns CDR1 SGHVS and CDR2 FNYEAQ. The length of the CDR3 is 13 residues. V lost 5 bases and J lost 2, with 9 bases in between. The CDR3 here is CASSPGQNYGYTF. CDR3 in DNA: TGTGCCAGCAGCCCTGGACAGAACTATGGCTACACCTTC.

The chain employs TRBV4-2 and TRBJ1-3; the D gene is possibly TRBD1 (6 bases). Germline V CDR1 and CDR2: LGHNA, YNFKEQ. Trimming left V 0 bases short and J 0 bases short, with 15 bases between. CDR3 size: 18 residues. The CDR3 bases are TGTGCCAGCAGCCAAGATCTGACAGGATCCCACTCTGGAAACACCATATATTTT. It specifies CASSQDLTGSHSGNTIYF.